This T cell receptor (beta chain) was sequenced in a study of molecular identifiers for immune sequencing clone quantification. Findings and caveats of the study: For highly expanded clones, sizes could be underestimated when identical TCR molecules share a barcode.

Of note for this clonotype: The antigen is unknown. Its ends do not fully match the called genes, so a read error is possible.

The CDR3 spans 16 residues. The germline V gene encodes CDR1 MNHNY and CDR2 SVGAGI (reference sequence). Methods described previously, with TCR primers listed, were used for bulk TCR libraries. One entry per CDR3 protein, called by TCRdb with MiXCR from the PCR reads. The table lists fewer than 350,000 distinct CDR3 sequences, roughly 23% of them singletons. The chain recombines TRBV6-6 with TRBJ1-2; D not resolved. Material: naive CD8+ T cells from blood, with Jurkat cell RNA spiked in. Subset in this sample: FACS-sorted CD8+CD4-CCR7+CD45RA+ naive T cells. This receptor was taken from a human donor in good health. Some libraries in this study had Jurkat cell RNA spiked in. This CDR3 is CAGSQTRTPDDYGYTF. CDR3 nucleotides: TGTGCCGGCAGTCAAACCCGGACTCCCGACGACTATGGCTACACCTTC.